The clone carrying this TCR beta chain was counted between two and nine times. These data come from a study of T-cell reconstitution after alpha-beta-depleted transplantation in children. As it was prepared, the TCRbeta library received unique molecular identifiers. From the PCR reads, TCRdb called clonotypes with MiXCR, one entry per CDR3 protein. In the table there are a few hundred thousand distinct CDR3 sequences, around 16% of which are singletons. Germline loops: CDR1 SGHVS, CDR2 FNYEAQ. V was trimmed by 7 bases and J by 5 bases, leaving 8 bases between them. The CDR3 consists of 11 residues. The sample consisted of PBMCs from the stem cell graft donor, taken from the stem cell graft. The TCR comes from a human donor who donated a stem cell graft to a child with acute lymphoblastic leukemia. This chain connects TRBV7-6 to TRBJ2-5, with unresolved D. CDR3 region: CASTDRETQYF. The CDR3 DNA is TGTGCCAGCACCGACCGGGAGACCCAGTACTTC.